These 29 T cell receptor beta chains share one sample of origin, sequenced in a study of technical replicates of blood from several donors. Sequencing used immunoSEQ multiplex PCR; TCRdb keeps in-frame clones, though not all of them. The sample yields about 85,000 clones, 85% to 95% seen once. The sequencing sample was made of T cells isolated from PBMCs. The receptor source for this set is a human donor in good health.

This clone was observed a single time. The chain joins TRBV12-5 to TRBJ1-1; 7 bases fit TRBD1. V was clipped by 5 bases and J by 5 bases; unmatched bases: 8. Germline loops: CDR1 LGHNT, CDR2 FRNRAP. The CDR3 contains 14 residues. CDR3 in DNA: TGTGCTAGTGGTATCCACAGGGGTCTGACTGAAGCTTTCTTT. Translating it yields CASGIHRGLTEAFF.

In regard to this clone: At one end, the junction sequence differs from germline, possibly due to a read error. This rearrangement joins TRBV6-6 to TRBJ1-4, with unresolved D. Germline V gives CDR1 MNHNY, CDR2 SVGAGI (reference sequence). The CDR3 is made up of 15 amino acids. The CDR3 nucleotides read TGTGCCAGCAGTTATTTGAGGGATTCGGGAGAAAAACTGCTTTTT. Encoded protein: CASSYLRDSGEKLLF.

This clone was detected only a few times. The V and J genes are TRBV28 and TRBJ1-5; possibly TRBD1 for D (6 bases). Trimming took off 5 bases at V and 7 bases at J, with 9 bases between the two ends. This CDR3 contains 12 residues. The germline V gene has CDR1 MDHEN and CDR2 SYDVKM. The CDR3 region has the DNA TGTGCCAGCAGTCCCCAGGGGCAGCCCCAGCATTTT. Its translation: CASSPQGQPQHF.

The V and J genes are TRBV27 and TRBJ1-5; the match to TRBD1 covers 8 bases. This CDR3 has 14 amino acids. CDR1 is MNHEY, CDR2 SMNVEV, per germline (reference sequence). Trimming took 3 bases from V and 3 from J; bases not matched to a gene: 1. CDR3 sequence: CASSLDRANQPQHF. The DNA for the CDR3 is TGTGCCAGCAGTTTGGACAGGGCCAATCAGCCCCAGCATTTT.

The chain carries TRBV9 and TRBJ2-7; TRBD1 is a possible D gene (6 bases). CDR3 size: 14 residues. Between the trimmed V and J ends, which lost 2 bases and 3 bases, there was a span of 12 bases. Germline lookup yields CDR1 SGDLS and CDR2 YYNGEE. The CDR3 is CASSVGSDSYEQYF. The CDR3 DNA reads TGTGCCAGCAGCGTCGGGTCGGACAGCTACGAGCAGTACTTC.

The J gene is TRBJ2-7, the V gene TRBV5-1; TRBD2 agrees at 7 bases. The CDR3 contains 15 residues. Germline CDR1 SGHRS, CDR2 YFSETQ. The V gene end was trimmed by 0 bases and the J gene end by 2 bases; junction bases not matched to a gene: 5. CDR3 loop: CASSLAGTNAYEQYF. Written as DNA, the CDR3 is TGCGCCAGCAGCTTGGCCGGGACTAACGCCTACGAGCAGTACTTC.

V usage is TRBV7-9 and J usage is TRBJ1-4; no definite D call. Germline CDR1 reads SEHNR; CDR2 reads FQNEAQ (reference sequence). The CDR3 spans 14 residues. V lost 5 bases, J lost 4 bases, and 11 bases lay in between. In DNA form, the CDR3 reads TGTGCCAGCAGCCCCGCAGCGGGTAATGAAAAACTGTTTTTT. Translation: CASSPAAGNEKLFF. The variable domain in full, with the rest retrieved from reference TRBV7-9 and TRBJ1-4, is DTGVSQNPRHKITKRGQNVTFRCDPISEHNRLYWYRQTLGQGPEFLTYFQNEAQLEKSRLLSDRFSAERPKGSFSTLEIQRTEQGDSAMYLCASSPAAGNEKLFFGSGTQLSVL.

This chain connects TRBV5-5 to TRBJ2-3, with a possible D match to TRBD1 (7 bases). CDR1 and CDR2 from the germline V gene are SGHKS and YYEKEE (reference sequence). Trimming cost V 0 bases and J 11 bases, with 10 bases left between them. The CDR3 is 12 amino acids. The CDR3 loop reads CASSLAGGKQYF. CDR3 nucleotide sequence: TGTGCCAGCAGCTTGGCAGGGGGGAAGCAGTATTTT.

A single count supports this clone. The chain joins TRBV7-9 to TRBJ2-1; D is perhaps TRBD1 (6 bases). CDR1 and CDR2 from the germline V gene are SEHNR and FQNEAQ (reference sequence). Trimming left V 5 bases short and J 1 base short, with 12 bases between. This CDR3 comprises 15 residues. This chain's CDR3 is CASSQSRGSYNEQFF. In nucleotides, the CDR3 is TGTGCCAGCAGCCAATCCAGGGGTTCCTACAATGAGCAGTTCTTC.

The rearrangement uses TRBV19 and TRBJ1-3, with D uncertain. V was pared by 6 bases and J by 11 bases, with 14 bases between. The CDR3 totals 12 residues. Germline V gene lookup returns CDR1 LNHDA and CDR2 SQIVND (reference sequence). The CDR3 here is CASRMPGVAIYF. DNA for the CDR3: TGTGCCAGTAGAATGCCGGGAGTCGCCATATATTTT.

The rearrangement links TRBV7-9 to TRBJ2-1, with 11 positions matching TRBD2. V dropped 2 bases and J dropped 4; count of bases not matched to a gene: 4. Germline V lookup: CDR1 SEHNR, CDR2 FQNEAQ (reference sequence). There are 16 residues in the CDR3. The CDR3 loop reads CASSLRTSGRYNEQFF. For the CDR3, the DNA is TGTGCCAGCAGCTTACGAACTAGCGGGAGATACAATGAGCAGTTCTTC.

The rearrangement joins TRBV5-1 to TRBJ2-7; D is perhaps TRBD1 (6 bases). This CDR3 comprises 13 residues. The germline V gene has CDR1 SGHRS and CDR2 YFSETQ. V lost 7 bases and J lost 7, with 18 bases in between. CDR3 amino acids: CASQLTGTREQYF. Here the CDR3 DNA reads TGCGCCAGCCAACTTACAGGGACGAGAGAGCAGTACTTC.

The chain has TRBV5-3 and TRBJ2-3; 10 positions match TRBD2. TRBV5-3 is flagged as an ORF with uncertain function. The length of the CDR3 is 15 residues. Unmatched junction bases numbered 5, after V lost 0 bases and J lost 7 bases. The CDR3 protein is CARSLVASGGYTQYF. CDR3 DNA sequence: TGTGCCAGAAGCTTGGTGGCTAGCGGGGGTTATACGCAGTATTTT.

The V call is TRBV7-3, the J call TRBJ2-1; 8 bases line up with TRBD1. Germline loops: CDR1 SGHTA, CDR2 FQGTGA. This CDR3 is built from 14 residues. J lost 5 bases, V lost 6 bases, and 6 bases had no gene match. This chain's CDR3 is CASSPGTGHNEQFF. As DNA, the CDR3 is TGTGCCAGCAGTCCAGGGACAGGCCACAATGAGCAGTTCTTC.

This chain's CDR3 is CASSFWTGTSEQYF. CDR3 in DNA: TGTGCCAGCAGTTTTTGGACAGGGACCAGCGAGCAGTACTTC. This sequence joins TRBV27 and TRBJ2-7, with 8 nucleotides matching TRBD1. Per the germline V gene, CDR1 is MNHEY and CDR2 is SMNVEV (reference sequence). With V trimmed by 3 bases and J by 6 bases, 7 bases remained unmatched. The CDR3 extends over 14 amino acids.

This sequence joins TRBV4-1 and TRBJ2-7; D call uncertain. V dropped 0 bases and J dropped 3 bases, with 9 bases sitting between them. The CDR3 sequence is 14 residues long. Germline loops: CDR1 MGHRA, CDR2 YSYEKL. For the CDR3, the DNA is TGCGCCAGCAGCCAAGATCCCGTTAGCTACGAGCAGTACTTC. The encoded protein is CASSQDPVSYEQYF.

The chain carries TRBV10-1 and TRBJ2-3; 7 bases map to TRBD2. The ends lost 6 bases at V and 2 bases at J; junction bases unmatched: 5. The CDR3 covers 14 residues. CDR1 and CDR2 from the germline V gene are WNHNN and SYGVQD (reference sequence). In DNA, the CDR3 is TGCGCCAGCAGCGACGGGGGGAACACAGATACGCAGTATTTT. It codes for CASSDGGNTDTQYF.

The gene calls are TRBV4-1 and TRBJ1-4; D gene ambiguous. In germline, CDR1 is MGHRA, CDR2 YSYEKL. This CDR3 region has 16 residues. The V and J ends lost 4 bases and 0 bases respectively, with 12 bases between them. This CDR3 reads CASSPTVLATNEKLFF. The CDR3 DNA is TGCGCCAGCAGCCCCACAGTTTTAGCAACTAATGAAAAACTGTTTTTT.

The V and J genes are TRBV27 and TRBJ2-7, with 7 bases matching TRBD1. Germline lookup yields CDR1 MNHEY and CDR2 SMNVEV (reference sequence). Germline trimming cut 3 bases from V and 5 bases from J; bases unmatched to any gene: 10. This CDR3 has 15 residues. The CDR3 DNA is TGTGCCAGCAGTTTCCTACCGACAGGGAGAAACGAGCAGTACTTC. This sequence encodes CASSFLPTGRNEQYF.

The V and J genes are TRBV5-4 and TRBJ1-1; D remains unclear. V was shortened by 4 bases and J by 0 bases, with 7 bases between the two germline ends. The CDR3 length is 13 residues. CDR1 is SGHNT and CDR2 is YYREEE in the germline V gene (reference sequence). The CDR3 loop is CASSDKMNTEAFF. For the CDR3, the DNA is TGTGCCAGCAGCGACAAGATGAACACTGAAGCTTTCTTT.

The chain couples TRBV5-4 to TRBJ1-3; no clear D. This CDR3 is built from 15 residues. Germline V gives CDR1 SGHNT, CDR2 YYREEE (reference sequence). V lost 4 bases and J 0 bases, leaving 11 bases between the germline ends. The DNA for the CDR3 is TGTGCCAGCAGCCTAGTAATGGACTCTGGAAACACCATATATTTT. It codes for CASSLVMDSGNTIYF.

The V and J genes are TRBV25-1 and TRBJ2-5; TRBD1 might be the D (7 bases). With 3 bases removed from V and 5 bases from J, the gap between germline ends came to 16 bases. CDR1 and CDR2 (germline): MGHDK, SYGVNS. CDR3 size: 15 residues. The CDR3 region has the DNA TGTGCCAGCAGTGATGCGACAGGGAGGAAGGAGACCCAGTACTTC. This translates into CASSDATGRKETQYF.

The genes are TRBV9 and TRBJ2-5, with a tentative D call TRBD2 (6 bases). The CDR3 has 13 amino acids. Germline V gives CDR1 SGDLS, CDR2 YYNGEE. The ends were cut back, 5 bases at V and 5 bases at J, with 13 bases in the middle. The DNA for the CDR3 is TGTGCCAGCAGTAGTGGGGGGAGGGAGACCCAGTACTTC. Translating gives CASSSGGRETQYF.

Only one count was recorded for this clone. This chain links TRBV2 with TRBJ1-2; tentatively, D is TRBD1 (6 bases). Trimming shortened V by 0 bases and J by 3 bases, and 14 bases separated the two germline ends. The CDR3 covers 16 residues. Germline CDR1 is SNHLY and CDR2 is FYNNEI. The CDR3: CASSEAVNRVDYGYTF. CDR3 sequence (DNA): TGTGCCAGCAGTGAAGCGGTAAACAGGGTGGACTATGGCTACACCTTC.

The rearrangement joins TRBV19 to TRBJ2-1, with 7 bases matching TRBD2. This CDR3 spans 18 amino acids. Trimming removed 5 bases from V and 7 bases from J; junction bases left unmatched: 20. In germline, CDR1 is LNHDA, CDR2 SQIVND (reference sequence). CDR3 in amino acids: CASSRRGLAASHGNEQFF. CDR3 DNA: TGTGCCAGTAGTCGCCGGGGCCTAGCGGCCAGTCACGGGAATGAGCAGTTCTTC.

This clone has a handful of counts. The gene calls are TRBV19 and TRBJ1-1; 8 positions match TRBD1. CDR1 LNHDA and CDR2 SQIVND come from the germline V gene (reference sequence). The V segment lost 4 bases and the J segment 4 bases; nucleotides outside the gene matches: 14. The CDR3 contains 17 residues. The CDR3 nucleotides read TGTGCCAGTAGTACAGTAAGATCGACAGGGGTCGGCACTGAAGCTTTCTTT. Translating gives CASSTVRSTGVGTEAFF.

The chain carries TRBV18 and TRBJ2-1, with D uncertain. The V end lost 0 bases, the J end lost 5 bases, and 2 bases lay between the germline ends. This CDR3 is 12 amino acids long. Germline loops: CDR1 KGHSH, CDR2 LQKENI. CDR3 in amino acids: CASSPPNNEQFF. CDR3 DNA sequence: TGTGCCAGCTCACCACCTAACAATGAGCAGTTCTTC.

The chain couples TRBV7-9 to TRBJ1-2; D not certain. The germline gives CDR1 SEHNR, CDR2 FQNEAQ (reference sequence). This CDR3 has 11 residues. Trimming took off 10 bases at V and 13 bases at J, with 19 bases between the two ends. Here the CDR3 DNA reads TGTGCCACCTGGGTTACGGAGAGTCCCACCTTC. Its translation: CATWVTESPTF.

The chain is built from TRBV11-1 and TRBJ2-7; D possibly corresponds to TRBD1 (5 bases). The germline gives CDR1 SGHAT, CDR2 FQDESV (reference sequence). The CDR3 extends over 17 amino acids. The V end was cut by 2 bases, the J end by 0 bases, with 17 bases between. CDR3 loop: CASSLSPTGYSSYEQYF. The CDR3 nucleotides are TGTGCCAGCAGCTTATCCCCCACAGGTTACAGCTCCTACGAGCAGTACTTC.